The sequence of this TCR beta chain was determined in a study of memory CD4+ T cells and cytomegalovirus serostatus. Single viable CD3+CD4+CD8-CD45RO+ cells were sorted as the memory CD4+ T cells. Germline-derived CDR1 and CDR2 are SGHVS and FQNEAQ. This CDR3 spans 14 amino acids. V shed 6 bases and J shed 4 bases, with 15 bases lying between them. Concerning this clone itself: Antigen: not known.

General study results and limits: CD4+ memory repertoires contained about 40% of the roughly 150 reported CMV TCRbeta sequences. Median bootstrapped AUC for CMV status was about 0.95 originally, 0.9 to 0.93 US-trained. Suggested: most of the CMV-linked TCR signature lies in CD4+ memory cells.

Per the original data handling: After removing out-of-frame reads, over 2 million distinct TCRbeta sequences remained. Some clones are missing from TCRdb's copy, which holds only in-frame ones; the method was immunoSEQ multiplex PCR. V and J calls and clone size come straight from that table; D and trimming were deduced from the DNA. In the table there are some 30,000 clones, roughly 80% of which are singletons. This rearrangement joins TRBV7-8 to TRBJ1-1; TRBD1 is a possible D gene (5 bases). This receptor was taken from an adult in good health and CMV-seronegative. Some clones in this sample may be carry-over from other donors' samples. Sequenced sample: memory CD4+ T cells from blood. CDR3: CASRKGEGTTEAFF. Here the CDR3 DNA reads TGTGCCAGCAGGAAAGGGGAGGGTACCACTGAAGCTTTCTTT.